Listed here are 32 T cell receptor beta chains from one sample, sequenced in a study of cytomegalovirus exposure and HLA in healthy donors. PCR used 60 Vbeta primers and 13 Jbeta primers. Repertoires were generated with immunoSEQ multiplex PCR, while TCRdb's copy carries only in-frame clones and drops some. The sample includes about 160,000 clones, more than 60% seen only once; the top ten take more than 3.5%. The sample consisted of PBMCs. Receptor source: a man aged 40-49 years in good health and CMV-seronegative.

As regards this clone: Within the sample, other DNA sequences also encode this same CDR3. This chain connects TRBV11-2 to TRBJ2-7; D not certain. The V end lost 0 bases, the J end lost 6 bases, and 9 bases lay between the germline ends. There are 13 residues in the CDR3. Per germline, CDR1 SGHAT and CDR2 FQNNGV. The CDR3 region has the DNA TGTGCCAGCAGCTTAGATCCCCCGGGCGAGCAGTACTTC. It codes for CASSLDPPGEQYF.

The gene calls are TRBV5-1 and TRBJ2-1, with D unclear. This CDR3 has 14 amino acids. Per germline, CDR1 SGHRS and CDR2 YFSETQ. Trimming shortened V by 0 bases and J by 3 bases, and 7 bases separated the two germline ends. CDR3 residues: CASSLDPVYNEQFF. For the CDR3, the DNA is TGCGCCAGCAGCTTGGATCCAGTCTACAATGAGCAGTTCTTC.

This rearrangement joins TRBV5-4 to TRBJ2-3, with a tentative D call TRBD2 (6 bases). Per the germline V gene, CDR1 is SGHNT and CDR2 is YYREEE (reference sequence). This CDR3 region has 14 residues. With 3 bases removed from V and 3 bases from J, the gap between germline ends came to 11 bases. DNA for the CDR3: TGTGCCAGCAGCTCGATACTAGCAACAGATACGCAGTATTTT. This codes for CASSSILATDTQYF.

V and J are TRBV4-1 and TRBJ1-4; 7 bases line up with TRBD1. The germline CDR1 and CDR2 sequences are MGHRA and YSYEKL. The V and J ends lost 2 bases and 4 bases, in that order; junction bases with no gene match: 10. The CDR3 extends over 17 amino acids. The CDR3 reads CASSQLLRGRSNEKLFF. The CDR3 nucleotides read TGCGCCAGCAGCCAACTTTTGAGGGGGCGGAGTAATGAAAAACTGTTTTTT.

The gene calls are TRBV7-9 and TRBJ2-5; TRBD1 aligns across 7 bases. Germline trimming cut 6 bases from V and 5 bases from J; bases unmatched to any gene: 6. CDR1 is SEHNR, CDR2 FQNEAQ, per germline (reference sequence). There are 13 residues in the CDR3. CDR3 amino acids: CASRLGQWETQYF. For the CDR3, the DNA is TGTGCCAGCAGATTGGGACAGTGGGAGACCCAGTACTTC.

This clone was seen a single time. V usage is TRBV6-6 and J usage is TRBJ2-3; no clear D gene. Germline CDR1 is MNHNY and CDR2 is SVGAGI (reference sequence). V lost 4 bases and J lost 2, with 13 bases in between. CDR3 length equals 15 residues. The CDR3 spells CASSFAGANTDTQYF. Written as DNA, the CDR3 is TGTGCCAGCAGTTTCGCAGGTGCGAACACAGATACGCAGTATTTT.

This clone was found a few times. The chain has TRBV11-1 and TRBJ1-6; 9 nucleotides match TRBD1. Germline assignment: CDR1 SGHAT and CDR2 FQDESV (reference sequence). J lost 10 bases, V lost 4 bases, and 5 bases had no gene match. The CDR3 is 14 residues long. As DNA, the CDR3 is TGTGCCAGCAGCTCGACAGGGGGTATCTCACCCCTCCACTTT. This translates into CASSSTGGISPLHF.

As DNA, the CDR3 is TGCGCCAGCAGTGAATACCCCCGTGGAGGGGTGGGAGATACGCAGTATTTT. Translated: CASSEYPRGGVGDTQYF. The chain uses TRBV10-1 and TRBJ2-3, with D perhaps matching TRBD2 (6 bases). Germline V gene data show CDR1 as WNHNN and CDR2 as SYGVQD (reference sequence). V lost 3 bases and J 5 bases, leaving 21 bases between the germline ends. The CDR3 contains 17 residues.

The chain joins TRBV4-3 to TRBJ2-1; 14 positions agree with TRBD2. Germline V CDR1 and CDR2: LGHNA, YSLEER. Losses at the gene ends were 4 bases for V and 0 bases for J; bases not matched to a gene: 5. The CDR3 has 18 residues. CDR3 sequence (DNA): TGCGCCAGCAGCCCCGGGACTAGCGGGGGCTACTCCTACAATGAGCAGTTCTTC. Its translation: CASSPGTSGGYSYNEQFF.

This clone was detected only a few times. The V and J genes are TRBV30 and TRBJ1-1; no definite D call. This CDR3 region has 15 residues. Germline lookup yields CDR1 GTSNPN and CDR2 SVGIG (reference sequence). The CDR3, as DNA: TGTGCTTTTTTCAAGCAGAAGGCGGCATACGATAAAGCTTTCTTT. The encoded protein is CAFFKQKAAYDKAFF.

The chain recombines TRBV11-1 with TRBJ1-5; D remains ambiguous. CDR3 length: 13 residues. CDR1 is SGHAT and CDR2 is FQDESV in the germline V gene (reference sequence). Trimming took off 2 bases at V and 6 bases at J, with 8 bases between the two ends. The CDR3 DNA reads as TGTGCCAGCAGCTTATTCACGGGTCAGCCCCAGCATTTT. Its protein product is CASSLFTGQPQHF.

This clone appeared a single time. The rearrangement links TRBV10-2 to TRBJ2-5; D is possibly TRBD1 (5 bases). Trimming removed 3 bases at V and 7 bases at J, with 9 bases between. The CDR3 is 12 amino acids. Germline V gives CDR1 WSHSY, CDR2 SAAADI. CDR3 DNA: TGCGCCAGCAGTGACAGGGCGGCGACCCAGTACTTC. This encodes CASSDRAATQYF.

The chain has TRBV2 and TRBJ1-1, with D tentatively TRBD1 (6 bases). Trimming cost V 8 bases and J 2 bases, with 15 bases left between them. This CDR3 region has 14 residues. Germline V gene sequence: CDR1 SNHLY, CDR2 FYNNEI. CDR3 in amino acids: CASSVTGFNTEAFF. CDR3 coding DNA: TGTGCCAGCTCTGTTACAGGGTTTAACACTGAAGCTTTCTTT.

This clone has just one count. The V call is TRBV5-1, the J call TRBJ2-5; 10 bases match TRBD2. Losses at the gene ends were 1 base for V and 2 bases for J; bases not matched to a gene: 2. Germline values: CDR1 SGHRS, CDR2 YFSETQ. The CDR3 is 15 residues long. The CDR3 sequence is CASSLSGGVQETQYF. CDR3 coding DNA: TGCGCCAGCAGCTTGAGCGGGGGGGTACAAGAGACCCAGTACTTC.

V gene TRBV5-1 combines with J gene TRBJ2-5; 10 bases fit TRBD2. Trimming took 0 bases from V and 4 from J; bases not matched to a gene: 6. Germline V gene sequence: CDR1 SGHRS, CDR2 YFSETQ. The CDR3 totals 16 residues. The CDR3 region is CASSLASGGVAETQYF. The CDR3 nucleotides read TGCGCCAGCAGCTTGGCTAGCGGGGGTGTAGCAGAGACCCAGTACTTC.

This chain uses TRBV13 with TRBJ2-7; D not certain. The CDR3 loop spans 15 amino acids. Trimming removed 4 bases at V and 0 bases at J, with 13 bases between. CDR1 is PRHDT, CDR2 FYEKMQ, per germline (reference sequence). The DNA of the CDR3 is TGTGCCAGCAGCTCGCGCTCCCTCGTCTCCTACGAGCAGTACTTC. It encodes CASSSRSLVSYEQYF.

This CDR3 is CASSLVGQPNEKLFF. CDR3 coding DNA: TGCGCCAGCAGCTTGGTGGGACAGCCAAATGAAAAACTGTTTTTT. The V call is TRBV5-1, the J call TRBJ1-4; 7 positions agree with TRBD1. The trim removed 0 bases at V and 5 bases at J, leaving 4 bases unmatched. Germline CDR1 reads SGHRS; CDR2 reads YFSETQ. This CDR3 has 15 amino acids.

V gene TRBV2 combines with J gene TRBJ2-3, with 7 nucleotides matching TRBD1. The V gene end was trimmed by 4 bases and the J gene end by 1 base; junction bases not matched to a gene: 5. The CDR3 is made up of 15 amino acids. The V gene's germline CDR1 is SNHLY and CDR2 FYNNEI. The CDR3 DNA follows: TGTGCCAGCAGTGGGGGGACAGATCGCACAGATACGCAGTATTTT. Protein sequence: CASSGGTDRTDTQYF.

This clone was detected a few times. This chain connects TRBV2 to TRBJ1-6; D not certain. Germline CDR1 SNHLY, CDR2 FYNNEI. The CDR3 is made up of 13 amino acids. Deletions cut 3 bases from V and 9 bases from J, with 9 bases between. The CDR3 reads CASSEFGVSPLHF. DNA of the CDR3: TGTGCCAGCAGTGAGTTCGGGGTTTCACCCCTCCACTTT.

This clone was seen more than once but under ten times. V usage is TRBV5-6 and J usage is TRBJ1-1, with a weak D call TRBD1 (6 bases). From germline, CDR1 is SGHDT and CDR2 YYEEEE. The CDR3 is 14 amino acids. Between the trimmed V and J ends, which lost 4 bases and 1 base, there was a span of 11 bases. CDR3 sequence reads: CASSQQGWNTEAFF. The CDR3 nucleotides are TGTGCCAGCAGCCAACAGGGCTGGAACACTGAAGCTTTCTTT.

The chain combines TRBV7-2 with TRBJ2-1; 11 bases map to TRBD2. The germline V gene encodes CDR1 SGHTA and CDR2 FQGNSA. The ends lost 3 bases at V and 7 bases at J; junction bases unmatched: 8. CDR3 length equals 16 residues. The CDR3 sequence is CASSFTSGGGSNEQFF. The CDR3 DNA is TGTGCCAGCAGCTTTACTAGCGGGGGCGGTAGTAATGAGCAGTTCTTC.

This clone showed up just once. The V gene is TRBV6-5, the J gene TRBJ2-7, with TRBD1 matching 7 bases. The germline CDR1 and CDR2 sequences are MNHEY and SVGAGI. The junction had 11 bases not matched to a gene; V was cut back by 6 bases and J by 3 bases. The CDR3 contains 15 residues. The CDR3 sequence: CASRPRIGQDYEQYF. The CDR3 bases are TGTGCCAGCAGACCTAGAATAGGACAGGACTACGAGCAGTACTTC.

This chain connects TRBV28 to TRBJ2-1; 7 nucleotides match TRBD2. The J segment lost 1 base and the V segment lost 4 bases, leaving 13 bases of the junction unmatched. Germline V gives CDR1 MDHEN, CDR2 SYDVKM. CDR3 length: 18 amino acids. In DNA, the CDR3 is TGTGCCAGCAGTTGGCCCCGTGGGGGGGGATCTTCCTACAATGAGCAGTTCTTC. As protein: CASSWPRGGGSSYNEQFF. The full variable domain, with the rest looked up from reference TRBV28 and TRBJ2-1, is DVKVTQSSRYLVKRTGEKVFLECVQDMDHENMFWYRQDPGLGLRLIYFSYDVKMKEKGDIPEGYSVSREKKERFSLILESASTNQTSMYLCASSWPRGGGSSYNEQFFGPGTRLTVL.

The chain couples TRBV4-1 to TRBJ1-2; 7 positions agree with TRBD1. Germline CDR1 is MGHRA and CDR2 is YSYEKL. Trimming at V came to 6 bases and at J to 7 bases, leaving 14 bases not matched to a gene. The CDR3 runs to 15 residues. CDR3 nucleotides: TGCGCCAGCAGTAGCATAGATGAGGGGGCGGGTGGCTACACCTTC. Its translation: CASSSIDEGAGGYTF.

The chain employs TRBV19 and TRBJ1-4; unclear D gene. The V and J ends lost 4 bases and 0 bases respectively, with 9 bases between them. The V gene's germline CDR1 is LNHDA and CDR2 SQIVND (reference sequence). The CDR3 totals 15 residues. DNA of the CDR3: TGTGCCAGTAGTAACCAGGCACCAACTAATGAAAAACTGTTTTTT. It encodes CASSNQAPTNEKLFF.

This chain joins TRBV30 and TRBJ2-5; the D is unclear. CDR1 and CDR2 from the germline V gene are GTSNPN and SVGIG (reference sequence). The CDR3 covers 12 residues. Trimming left V 2 bases short and J 4 bases short, with 8 bases between. CDR3 bases: TGTGCCTGGAGTTTTTCCATAGAGACCCAGTACTTC. This codes for CAWSFSIETQYF.

This chain joins TRBV6-5 and TRBJ1-1; the D is unclear. This CDR3 comprises 14 residues. Trimming left V 6 bases short and J 6 bases short, with 17 bases between. Germline V lookup: CDR1 MNHEY, CDR2 SVGAGI. The CDR3 region has the DNA TGTGCCAGCAGAGTAGTGAGGGTAGCTCCTGAAGCTTTCTTT. It translates to CASRVVRVAPEAFF.

The CDR3 region is CASSPSGGAGETQYF. CDR3 coding DNA: TGTGCCAGCAGTCCTAGCGGGGGGGCAGGAGAGACCCAGTACTTC. The chain has TRBV6-4 and TRBJ2-5; 12 positions match TRBD2. Germline trimming cut 5 bases from V and 4 bases from J; bases unmatched to any gene: 5. Germline CDR1 and CDR2: MRHNA and SNTAGT. This CDR3 is 15 amino acids long.

This rearrangement joins TRBV25-1 to TRBJ1-1; possibly TRBD1 for D (5 bases). Per germline, CDR1 MGHDK and CDR2 SYGVNS. This CDR3 contains 14 residues. The V end lost 4 bases, the J end lost 3 bases, and 12 bases lay between the germline ends. Here the CDR3 reads CASSGTRSDTEAFF. The DNA of the CDR3 is TGTGCCAGCAGTGGGACACGGAGTGACACTGAAGCTTTCTTT.

The chain uses TRBV19 and TRBJ2-7, with D tentatively TRBD1 (6 bases). There are 15 residues in the CDR3. Germline V lookup: CDR1 LNHDA, CDR2 SQIVND (reference sequence). V was shortened by 1 base and J by 2 bases, with 12 bases between the two germline ends. CDR3 in DNA: TGTGCCAGTAGTATAGTCCCAGGGGAGCCCTACGAGCAGTACTTC. It specifies CASSIVPGEPYEQYF.

V usage is TRBV5-1 and J usage is TRBJ1-3; TRBD1 is a possible D gene (5 bases). Germline loops: CDR1 SGHRS, CDR2 YFSETQ. The CDR3 consists of 14 residues. Trimming removed 0 bases from V and 4 bases from J, with 8 bases in between. The DNA of the CDR3 is TGCGCCAGCAGCTTGGCAGGGATCGGAAACACCATATATTTT. It specifies CASSLAGIGNTIYF. Using reference TRBV5-1 and TRBJ1-3 for the parts outside the CDR3, the full variable domain is KAGVTQTPRYLIKTRGQQVTLSCSPISGHRSVSWYQQTPGQGLQFLFEYFSETQRNKGNFPGRFSGRQFSNSRSEMNVSTLELGDSALYLCASSLAGIGNTIYFGEGSWLTVV.

This CDR3 is CASSLGANYGYTF. The CDR3 DNA reads as TGTGCCAGCAGCCTGGGAGCTAACTATGGCTACACCTTC. The chain combines TRBV5-6 with TRBJ1-2; unclear D gene. The CDR3 totals 13 residues. The germline gives CDR1 SGHDT, CDR2 YYEEEE. The V end was cut by 4 bases, the J end by 0 bases, with 7 bases between.